These 9 T cell receptor beta chains came from one sample sequenced in a study of blood T cells in healthy people across ages. Together with a sample-barcoded 5' primer, a J-beta primer mix was included in a second PCR lasting roughly 6 to 12 cycles. TCRdb used MiXCR to reprocess the 5' RACE reads, holding one entry per CDR3 protein. This sample carries approximately 690,000 distinct CDR3 sequences, under 65% of them seen once, and the ten largest clones take around 37%. The specimen was blood. Source of these receptors: a man aged 55 to 70 in good health.

The chain recombines TRBV5-1 with TRBJ2-2; a possible D gene is TRBD2 (6 bases). The CDR3 spans 16 residues. Trimming took 2 bases from V and 0 from J, leaving 11 bases between them. Germline CDR1 SGHRS, CDR2 YFSETQ. CDR3 loop: CASSLTGGANTGELFF. Written as DNA, the CDR3 is TGCGCCAGCAGCTTAACCGGGGGTGCGAACACCGGGGAGCTGTTTTTT.

The chain carries TRBV6-9 and TRBJ2-1, with D unclear. Germline loops: CDR1 MNHGY, CDR2 SVAAGI. The V gene lost 5 bases and the J gene lost 5 bases, with 16 bases spanning the gap. The CDR3 has 15 residues. CDR3 in DNA: TGTGCCAGCAGTGAGACAATCGTTTTCGACAATGAGCAGTTCTTC. Translation: CASSETIVFDNEQFF.

This clonotype is a singleton in its sample. The chain joins TRBV29-1 to TRBJ1-1; weak D call: TRBD1 (6 bases). The CDR3 is 14 residues long. V lost 2 bases, J lost 1 base, and 11 bases lay in between. The germline V gene encodes CDR1 SQVTM and CDR2 ANQGSEA. The CDR3 sequence: CSVEFGTRNTEAFF. For the CDR3, the DNA is TGCAGCGTTGAATTTGGGACAAGGAACACTGAAGCTTTCTTT. The whole variable domain, filled in from reference TRBV29-1 and TRBJ1-1, reads SAVISQKPSRDICQRGTSLTIQCQVDSQVTMMFWYRQQPGQSLTLIATANQGSEATYESGFVIDKFPISRPNLTFSTLTVSNMSPEDSSIYLCSVEFGTRNTEAFFGQGTRLTVV.

This clonotype came up a few times. This chain links TRBV5-1 with TRBJ1-2; D is perhaps TRBD1 (6 bases). The CDR3 runs to 15 residues. The V end was cut by 0 bases, the J end by 4 bases, with 13 bases between. The germline CDR1 and CDR2 sequences are SGHRS and YFSETQ. The CDR3 loop reads CASSLGLDSPYGYTF. The CDR3 nucleotides read TGCGCCAGCAGCTTGGGATTGGACAGCCCCTATGGCTACACCTTC.

The chain couples TRBV6-5 to TRBJ2-2, with D perhaps TRBD1 or TRBD2 (5 bases each). The germline V gene has CDR1 MNHEY and CDR2 SVGAGI. Trimming left V 10 bases short and J 6 bases short, with 15 bases between. The CDR3 extends over 13 amino acids. In DNA, the CDR3 is TGTGCCACGGGACGGACGGCCCCCGGGGAGCTGTTTTTT. This codes for CATGRTAPGELFF.

The chain has TRBV29-1 and TRBJ2-4; TRBD1 matches at 11 bases. From germline, CDR1 is SQVTM and CDR2 ANQGSEA. This CDR3 comprises 16 residues. The J segment lost 1 base and the V segment lost 6 bases, leaving 8 bases of the junction unmatched. As DNA, the CDR3 is TGCAGCGTCTCGCCGGGACAGGGGGTGGCCAAAAACATTCAGTACTTC. Its translation: CSVSPGQGVAKNIQYF.

The chain is built from TRBV11-2 and TRBJ2-7; D is unclear. The germline V gene has CDR1 SGHAT and CDR2 FQNNGV. Trimming removed 2 bases at V and 7 bases at J, with 15 bases between. The CDR3 loop spans 14 amino acids. DNA of the CDR3: TGTGCCAGCAGCTTAAACTTCCCGACGGAAGAGCAGTACTTC. This sequence encodes CASSLNFPTEEQYF.

This rearrangement joins TRBV11-2 to TRBJ1-1; TRBD1 is a possible D gene (6 bases). Trimming took 6 bases from V and 11 from J, leaving 13 bases between them. The CDR3 contains 11 residues. Germline V gene lookup returns CDR1 SGHAT and CDR2 FQNNGV. This CDR3 is CASRGAGDAFF. The CDR3 nucleotides are TGTGCCAGCAGGGGCGCAGGGGACGCTTTCTTT.

The chain uses TRBV20-1 and TRBJ2-3; the match to TRBD2 covers 7 bases. The germline gives CDR1 DFQATT, CDR2 SNEGSKA (reference sequence). The V and J ends lost 6 bases and 2 bases, in that order; junction bases with no gene match: 8. The CDR3 has 14 residues. Here the CDR3 DNA reads TGCAGTGCCCCGTGGAGCGGGGTCACAGATACGCAGTATTTT. As protein: CSAPWSGVTDTQYF.